Below, one T cell receptor (beta chain) is given with its context. Its antigen is undetermined. Some clones are missing from TCRdb's copy, which holds only in-frame ones; the method was immunoSEQ multiplex PCR. The table includes about 130,000 clones, under 95% detected once. The record originates from a study of T cell responses to AZD1222 COVID-19 vaccine. Study-wide context: The study pooled second doses at about 4 or about 12 weeks. Study observations and caveats: Donors were largely white British and mainly female; clonal diversity was possibly underestimated.

Trimming cost V 7 bases and J 1 base, with 16 bases left between them. This CDR3 spans 15 amino acids. Germline V CDR1 and CDR2: MDHEN, SYDVKM. Sequenced material: peripheral blood, taken on day 0 of AZD1222 vaccination. The clonotype comes from an adult in good health. The rearrangement joins TRBV28 to TRBJ1-1; D perhaps matches TRBD1 (5 bases). The CDR3 is CASTSPGGGNTEAFF. As DNA, the CDR3 is TGTGCCAGCACCTCTCCCGGGGGTGGGAACACTGAAGCTTTCTTT.